This T cell receptor beta chain was sequenced for a study of metastatic and nonmetastatic thyroid tumors. Study as a whole: Patients with malignant and benign thyroid disease provided blood and tumor or nodule tissue, whose repertoires were compared.

The germline CDR1 and CDR2 sequences are DFQATT and SNEGSKA (reference sequence). Trimming removed 4 bases at V and 0 bases at J, with 16 bases between. The CDR3 covers 16 residues. MiXCR was used by TCRdb to re-call the PCR reads. The sample includes around 19,000 clones, approximately 24% of them seen just once. Ahead of thyroid surgery, no patient had received treatment of any kind. Material: tumor tissue. The rearrangement joins TRBV20-1 to TRBJ2-4, with D perhaps matching TRBD1 (6 bases). The clonotype was recovered from a female donor with papillary thyroid cancer or a benign thyroid nodule (not recorded which). Some clones in this sample may be carry-over from other donors' samples. Written as DNA, the CDR3 is TGCAGTGCTACCCCCAGGGGTGGGGTAGCCAAAAACATTCAGTACTTC. Translation: CSATPRGGVAKNIQYF.